This T cell receptor beta chain emerged from a study of blood T cell repertoires in COVID-19 (dated by TCRdb to 2018 to 2021). Context from the whole study: Collaborator samples came from the United States, Italy and Spain and covered acute and convalescent phases of COVID-19. The prospective study material was composed of cDNA or gDNA derived from T cells, B-cell-depleted T cells, or PBMCs. Deeply sampled blood TCRbeta repertoires from subjects exposed to, actively infected with, or recovered from COVID-19 were included in the dataset. The repertoires were released in a freely available public database intended as a resource for research on the immune response to SARS-CoV-2. Samples came from the ongoing ImmuneRACE study (first 160 participants) plus 1,254 subjects from 6 global collaborators. A de-identified subject ID, COVID-19 status, age in years and sex were almost always included in the sample metadata. Where available, HLA class I and class II types were taken from metadata supplied by the sample provider and were not determined by assay-based typing. What the study reported, not specific to this receptor: Clinical and demographic metadata were provided uncurated, with the amount varying by source and participant.

V is clipped by 3 bases and J by 0 bases, and the sequence between their germline boundaries is 9 bases long. From a lookup of the germline V gene (reference sequence), CDR1 and CDR2 are DFQATT and SNEGSKA. Measured from the cysteine to the phenylalanine, the CDR3 is 13 residues long. Just the 39-base CDR3 DNA is kept, in frame starting at base 1. In regard to this clone: The clone's antigen remains unknown. Base qualities were left out, and no much larger clone turns up one base away.

Samples from volunteer blood donors who had recovered from COVID-19 were contributed by a second Seattle source. Each collaborating institution followed its own protocols to collect whole blood in K2EDTA tubes. For TCRbeta analysis, collaborators shipped samples in one of three forms: frozen whole blood, isolated PBMCs, or DNA extracted from either of those sample types. TCRbeta CDR3 regions were amplified from genomic DNA using the immunoSEQ Assay, a bias-controlled multiplex PCR. In the source study's methods: The number of nucleated cells in each sample was estimated by amplification of reference gene primers within the assay. Sequence reads were collapsed and filtered to measure the absolute abundance of every unique TCRbeta CDR3 rearrangement. For each sample, productive Simpson clonality was calculated as the square root of Simpson's diversity index over productive rearrangements. Not all clones reach the TCRdb copy of this immuneACCESS table, which keeps in-frame sequences only. Checked studies attribute under half of the gap to unresolved V genes and leave the rest unexplained. D and trimming were read from the DNA, whereas the V and J calls and clone size are those reported in that table. For this sample there are about 120,000 clones; less than 90% appear just once. The leading ten clones occupy about 7.4% of the sample.

This TCR came from a man aged 70-80 years who had recovered from COVID-19. This receptor chain uses TRBV20-1 and TRBJ2-7; the D gene identity is not certain. The specimen was peripheral blood. Here is the DNA: TGCAGTGCTAGTAGATGGGCCTCCTACGAGCAGTACTTC. This sequence encodes CSASRWASYEQYF.